The 27 T cell receptor beta chains below all came from one sample that was sequenced in a study of shared clonotypes between healthy human individuals. Assay used: immunoSEQ multiplex PCR; TCRdb lists only in-frame clones, some missing. This sample has about 2.5 million clones, with 85% to 95% found just once. The sequencing sample was made of naive CD4+ T cells from PBMCs. Subset noted: CD45RA+ positively selected. The receptors were gathered from a man aged 18 to 29 in good health. Some clones in this sample may be carry-over from other donors' samples.

The chain uses TRBV27 and TRBJ1-2, with D tentatively TRBD1 (6 bases). The CDR3 covers 13 residues. CDR1 and CDR2 from the germline V gene are MNHEY and SMNVEV (reference sequence). V was trimmed by 0 bases and J by 8 bases, leaving 10 bases between them. CDR3 region: CASSLSGARGYTF. As DNA, the CDR3 is TGTGCCAGCAGTTTATCGGGGGCGCGGGGCTACACCTTC.

Comment on this clone: Distinct nucleotide sequences in the sample also encode this CDR3. The chain is built from TRBV10-3 and TRBJ2-3; TRBD1 aligns across 8 bases. This CDR3 is built from 15 residues. With 3 bases clipped from V and 3 bases from J, the junction kept 5 bases outside the gene matches. CDR1 is ENHRY, CDR2 SYGVKD, per germline. This chain's CDR3 is CAISDRQGSTDTQYF. The CDR3 region has the DNA TGTGCCATCAGTGACCGACAGGGGTCGACAGATACGCAGTATTTT.

The V call is TRBV6-5, the J call TRBJ1-1; 7 nucleotides agree with TRBD1. The J segment lost 12 bases and the V segment lost 6 bases, leaving 13 bases of the junction unmatched. The CDR3 runs to 13 residues. The germline V gene has CDR1 MNHEY and CDR2 SVGAGI. CDR3: CASSRLWDRGTFF. The DNA of the CDR3 is TGTGCCAGCAGCCGACTATGGGACAGAGGCACTTTCTTT.

This chain joins TRBV6-1 and TRBJ2-1, with 12 positions matching TRBD2. Germline V gene lookup returns CDR1 MNHNS and CDR2 SASEGT. The length of the CDR3 is 15 residues. V lost 5 bases and J lost 9; bases outside the gene matches: 8. Here the CDR3 reads CASSRLAGELGEQFF. CDR3 DNA: TGTGCCAGCAGTAGACTAGCGGGAGAACTCGGTGAGCAGTTCTTC.

The chain is built from TRBV7-3 and TRBJ2-3; no reliable D call. Trimming pared 2 bases from V and 1 base from J, leaving 10 bases between. Looked up from germline, CDR1 is SGHTA and CDR2 is FQGTGA. The CDR3 is 15 residues long. CDR3 loop: CASSLGPVRTDTQYF. DNA for the CDR3: TGTGCCAGCAGCTTAGGCCCCGTACGCACAGATACGCAGTATTTT.

The J gene is TRBJ1-2, the V gene TRBV5-1, with TRBD1 as a possible D gene (5 bases). Germline CDR1 and CDR2: SGHRS and YFSETQ. The CDR3 loop spans 12 amino acids. The V end was cut by 3 bases, the J end by 4 bases, with 7 bases between. This chain's CDR3 is CASSSDTYGYTF. The CDR3 nucleotides are TGCGCCAGCAGCTCGGACACCTATGGCTACACCTTC.

The chain uses TRBV10-3 and TRBJ2-5; 10 positions agree with TRBD1. Germline values: CDR1 ENHRY, CDR2 SYGVKD. V was pared by 10 bases and J by 5 bases, with 10 bases of the junction left unmatched. This CDR3 spans 14 amino acids. This CDR3 reads CATSTGGSRETQYF. DNA for the CDR3: TGTGCCACTTCGACAGGGGGCTCGAGGGAGACCCAGTACTTC.

V gene TRBV7-6 combines with J gene TRBJ2-7; 9 nucleotides agree with TRBD1. The trim removed 1 base at V and 6 bases at J, leaving 10 bases unmatched. There are 16 residues in the CDR3. CDR1 is SGHVS and CDR2 is FNYEAQ in the germline V gene. CDR3 coding DNA: TGTGCCAGCAGCTTAGACCCAGACAGGGGGTCTTTCGAGCAGTACTTC. Its protein is CASSLDPDRGSFEQYF. Variable domain in full (rest from reference TRBV7-6 and TRBJ2-7): GAGVSQSPRYKVTKRGQDVALRCDPISGHVSLYWYRQALGQGPEFLTYFNYEAQQDKSGLPNDRFSAERPEGSISTLTIQRTEQRDSAMYRCASSLDPDRGSFEQYFGPGTRLTVT.

In regard to this clone: The sample carries other DNA sequences with the same CDR3. The gene calls are TRBV20-1 and TRBJ2-3, with D possibly called TRBD1 or TRBD2 (5 bases each). Germline V gene sequence: CDR1 DFQATT, CDR2 SNEGSKA (reference sequence). Between the trimmed V and J ends, which lost 6 bases and 5 bases, there was a span of 9 bases. The CDR3 is 11 residues long. CDR3 in DNA: TGCAGTGCCGCAGGGAGAGATACGCAGTATTTT. This translates into CSAAGRDTQYF.

The rearrangement joins TRBV25-1 to TRBJ1-1; 11 bases fit TRBD1. Trimming took 8 bases from V and 7 from J; bases not matched to a gene: 12. Germline V CDR1 and CDR2: MGHDK, SYGVNS. This CDR3 region has 15 residues. This CDR3 is CASGRGTGGSNEAFF. The CDR3 coding sequence is TGTGCCAGCGGTAGGGGGACAGGGGGATCTAATGAAGCTTTCTTT.

The chain couples TRBV28 to TRBJ1-5; D might be TRBD1 (6 bases). CDR1 and CDR2 from the germline V gene are MDHEN and SYDVKM. The CDR3 totals 17 residues. Trimming shortened V by 7 bases and J by 0 bases, and 19 bases separated the two germline ends. CDR3 sequence (DNA): TGTGCCAGCAAACGGGGCAGGGGATTAATTAGCAATCAGCCCCAGCATTTT. It encodes CASKRGRGLISNQPQHF.

The genes are TRBV7-8 and TRBJ2-1; 9 bases agree with TRBD2. This CDR3 has 17 residues. V lost 4 bases, J lost 4 bases, and 11 bases stayed unmatched. Germline CDR1 and CDR2: SGHVS and FQNEAQ. CDR3 nucleotides: TGTGCCAGCAGCTCAAATCCGGGACTAGCCCTTTACAATGAGCAGTTCTTC. It codes for CASSSNPGLALYNEQFF.

About this clone: This same CDR3 is encoded by further DNA sequences in the sample. The rearrangement uses TRBV7-3 and TRBJ1-1; D may be TRBD1 (5 bases). The CDR3 loop spans 12 amino acids. Germline CDR1 and CDR2: SGHTA and FQGTGA. V dropped 6 bases and J dropped 1 base, with 6 bases sitting between them. The CDR3 loop reads CASSTGNTEAFF. The CDR3 DNA is TGTGCCAGCAGTACAGGGAACACTGAAGCTTTCTTT.

The rearrangement joins TRBV6-1 to TRBJ2-4; tentative D call: TRBD2 (5 bases). The V end lost 7 bases, the J end lost 8 bases, and 9 bases lay between the germline ends. This CDR3 has 11 residues. The germline CDR1 and CDR2 sequences are MNHNS and SASEGT. The CDR3: CASTYGDIQYF. CDR3 nucleotides: TGTGCCAGCACTTACGGGGACATTCAGTACTTC.

The chain employs TRBV6-1 and TRBJ2-1, with TRBD1 identical over 9 bases. J was trimmed by 7 bases and V by 4 bases; bases with no gene match: 5. This CDR3 comprises 14 residues. The germline CDR1 and CDR2 sequences are MNHNS and SASEGT. Written as DNA, the CDR3 is TGTGCCAGCAGTGGACAGGGGGTTTTAAATGAGCAGTTCTTC. Encoded protein: CASSGQGVLNEQFF.

The chain carries TRBV10-3 and TRBJ2-5; 8 positions match TRBD1. Near its end, the DNA agrees better with TRBJ2-7, so the J call may be wrong. The CDR3 totals 16 residues. Germline loops: CDR1 ENHRY, CDR2 SYGVKD. The CDR3 coding sequence is TGTGCCATCAGTGCGCCACAGGGAACAGGGGGTTACGAGCAGTACTTC. Its protein product is CAISAPQGTGGYEQYF.

This chain uses TRBV6-6 with TRBJ2-5, with TRBD2 matching over 13 bases. V lost 5 bases to trimming and J lost 6 bases; unmatched junction nucleotides: 6. CDR3 length: 15 residues. Germline CDR1 MNHNY, CDR2 SVGAGI (reference sequence). The chain's CDR3 is CASSPGLAGAKTQYF. DNA of the CDR3: TGTGCCAGCAGTCCTGGACTAGCGGGAGCGAAGACCCAGTACTTC.

The rearrangement links TRBV30 to TRBJ1-1, with 7 bases fitting TRBD1. This CDR3 comprises 16 residues. The trim removed 7 bases at V and 0 bases at J, leaving 14 bases unmatched. The germline CDR1 and CDR2 sequences are GTSNPN and SVGIG (reference sequence). The CDR3 DNA follows: TGTGCCTTTCGATCTTTGGACAGGCTATTGAACACTGAAGCTTTCTTT. Translated, it gives CAFRSLDRLLNTEAFF.

This clone was counted a single time. The same CDR3 also results from other DNA sequences found in this sample. The chain uses TRBV18 and TRBJ2-5; possibly TRBD1 for D (5 bases). V was trimmed by 6 bases and J by 1 base, leaving 12 bases between them. CDR1 and CDR2 (germline): KGHSH, LQKENI. The CDR3 spans 14 residues. CDR3 protein: CASSPLDSQETQYF. Written as DNA, the CDR3 is TGTGCCAGCTCCCCCCTTGACAGCCAAGAGACCCAGTACTTC.

This clone appeared a few times. The chain uses TRBV2 and TRBJ1-1; no clear D. Germline values: CDR1 SNHLY, CDR2 FYNNEI. The CDR3 covers 13 residues. V gave up 2 bases and J gave up 5 bases, with 9 bases separating them. Here the CDR3 reads CASSERRLTEAFF. As DNA, the CDR3 is TGTGCCAGCAGTGAAAGGAGGTTGACTGAAGCTTTCTTT.

The chain links TRBV5-1 to TRBJ1-4, with a weak D call TRBD1 (5 bases). The CDR3 is 16 amino acids. Trimming left V 0 bases short and J 0 bases short, with 9 bases between. Germline-derived CDR1 and CDR2 are SGHRS and YFSETQ. CDR3 amino acids: CASSLGQPSTNEKLFF. The CDR3 nucleotides read TGCGCCAGCAGCTTGGGACAGCCCTCAACTAATGAAAAACTGTTTTTT.

This clone occurred once. The chain employs TRBV5-4 and TRBJ1-4; 7 bases match TRBD1. V was pared by 4 bases and J by 5 bases, with 5 bases of the junction left unmatched. Germline V lookup: CDR1 SGHNT, CDR2 YYREEE (reference sequence). The length of the CDR3 is 14 residues. The CDR3 nucleotides are TGTGCCAGCAGCCACCAGACAGGGAATGAAAAACTGTTTTTT. It yields the protein CASSHQTGNEKLFF.

The chain joins TRBV6-1 to TRBJ1-3, with TRBD1 as a possible D gene (6 bases). This CDR3 spans 15 amino acids. Germline V gene data show CDR1 as MNHNS and CDR2 as SASEGT. Trimming removed 7 bases at V and 0 bases at J, with 13 bases between. CDR3 loop: CASKQQGHSGNTIYF. CDR3 in DNA: TGTGCCAGCAAACAACAGGGCCACTCTGGAAACACCATATATTTT.

The chain employs TRBV14 and TRBJ1-4; 9 bases fit TRBD1. CDR3 length: 16 residues. V shed 4 bases, J shed 8 bases, and the junction held 11 bases outside the gene matches. The germline V gene encodes CDR1 SGHDN and CDR2 FVKESK. This CDR3 is CASSPLRTGVGEKLFF. The CDR3 nucleotides read TGTGCCAGCAGCCCCCTACGGACAGGGGTGGGGGAAAAACTGTTTTTT.

The V call is TRBV7-6, the J call TRBJ2-1; 7 bases are shared with TRBD1. After removal of 4 bases from V and 8 bases from J, the junction contained 17 bases not matched to a gene. Germline loops: CDR1 SGHVS, CDR2 FNYEAQ. The CDR3 runs 17 residues. CDR3 nucleotide sequence: TGTGCCAGCAGCTCCAGATACAGGGGTAAGAATTCGGATGAGCAGTTCTTC. Amino acids: CASSSRYRGKNSDEQFF.

The V gene is TRBV30, the J gene TRBJ2-7, with D hard to call. The CDR3 consists of 13 residues. The germline V gene encodes CDR1 GTSNPN and CDR2 SVGIG (reference sequence). The ends were cut back, 1 base at V and 2 bases at J, with 9 bases in the middle. This CDR3 reads CAWSANTPYEQYF. The DNA of the CDR3 is TGTGCCTGGAGTGCCAATACCCCCTACGAGCAGTACTTC.

The chain uses TRBV2 and TRBJ2-7; 8 nucleotides line up with TRBD1. V shed 9 bases and J 2 bases; nucleotides not matched to a gene: 6. This CDR3 has 13 residues. The germline CDR1 and CDR2 sequences are SNHLY and FYNNEI. The CDR3 region has the DNA TGTGCCAGTGCCGGGACAGGAACCTACGAGCAGTACTTC. It yields the protein CASAGTGTYEQYF. The variable domain in full, with the rest retrieved from reference TRBV2 and TRBJ2-7, is EPEVTQTPSHQVTQMGQEVILRCVPISNHLYFYWYRQILGQKVEFLVSFYNNEISEKSEIFDDQFSVERPDGSNFTLKIRSTKLEDSAMYFCASAGTGTYEQYFGPGTRLTVT.